Below, one T cell receptor beta chain is given with its context. Its antigen is not identified. The junction departs from germline at one end; a sequencing error may be responsible. This entry is derived from a study of tumor-infiltrating lymphocytes in primary liver carcinoma. Findings and limits, study-wide: Only around 7-25% of top clones occurred in all five tumor regions.

With about 470 ng total RNA as template and a constant-region primer, TCR beta cDNA was made. Amplification in three nested multiplex PCR rounds with slightly modified ARM-PCR gave rise to TCR beta libraries. Rounds one and two of PCR, each of approximately 11 cycles, were primed with TRBV1-TRBV30 forward primers and a C-beta reverse primer. TCRdb reprocessed the multiplex PCR reads with MiXCR, giving one entry per CDR3 protein. The data contain 40,000 to 55,000 distinct CDR3 sequences, 65% to 85% of them singletons. Joint extraction of RNA and DNA used roughly 20-33 mg of bulk tissue that was unsorted. Germline lookup yields CDR1 MNHNY and CDR2 SVGAGI (reference sequence). This CDR3 is 12 amino acids long.

The rearrangement joins TRBV6-6 to TRBJ2-7; no reliable D call. What was sequenced was liver tumor tissue from sampling region 5. The subset: tumor region T5, tumor centre. This receptor was identified in a man aged 40-55 years with primary liver carcinoma and hepatitis B virus infection. CDR3 in amino acids: CVSSPSLSEQYF. The CDR3 DNA reads TGTGTCAGCAGTCCTTCCTTGAGCGAGCAGTACTTC.